The 29 T cell receptor beta chains below were found in one sample sequenced in a study of regulatory T cells in long-lasting Graves disease. Noted time point: persistent/refractory GD, antithyroid drugs over 5 years with positive TRAb. The TCR library was made from RNA that had been extracted from PBMCs in TRIzol. HTBI primers from iRepertoire and Arm-PCR of CDR3 regions yielded the TCR beta libraries. TCRdb re-analysed the multiplex PCR reads in MiXCR, keeping a single row per CDR3 protein. The sample carries 400,000 to 500,000 distinct CDR3 sequences, roughly a fifth recorded once. The sequencing here drew on peripheral blood mononuclear cells (PBMCs), taken when the disease was refractory, from a patient treated with antithyroid drugs. The receptors derive from a female donor with Graves disease.

As regards this clonotype: Given a much more abundant clone one base away, this may be a read error. The genes are TRBV6-2 or TRBV6-3 and TRBJ1-5, with D perhaps matching TRBD1 (5 bases). Trimming removed 5 bases from V and 5 bases from J, with 16 bases in between. Per the germline V gene, CDR1 is MNHEY and CDR2 is SVGEGT. There are 15 residues in the CDR3. In DNA, the CDR3 is TGTGCCAGCAGTGTAACCGGGACTGGCGATCAGCCCCAGCATTTT. Translated: CASSVTGTGDQPQHF.

This clonotype was observed a handful of times. The chain joins TRBV20-1 to TRBJ1-4; the D is unclear. Germline CDR1 reads DFQATT; CDR2 reads SNEGSKA (reference sequence). This CDR3 is 14 amino acids long. V was trimmed by 3 bases and J by 1 base, leaving 9 bases between them. CDR3 DNA: TGCAGTGCTAGGGAAGCTGTAACTAATGAAAAACTGTTTTTT. It is translated as CSAREAVTNEKLFF.

This clonotype has at least ten counts. The chain combines TRBV2 with TRBJ1-5; possibly TRBD1 for D (5 bases). The germline CDR1 and CDR2 sequences are SNHLY and FYNNEI. V lost 4 bases to trimming and J lost 2 bases, with 15 bases between them. The CDR3 contains 16 residues. Here the CDR3 DNA reads TGTGCCAGCAGTGTCAATTTAGGAGGGGGCAATCAGCCCCAGCATTTT. Protein sequence: CASSVNLGGGNQPQHF. Based on the CDR3 plus reference TRBV2 and TRBJ1-5, the full variable domain is EPEVTQTPSHQVTQMGQEVILRCVPISNHLYFYWYRQILGQKVEFLVSFYNNEISEKSEIFDDQFSVERPDGSNFTLKIRSTKLEDSAMYFCASSVNLGGGNQPQHFGDGTRLSIL.

At least ten counts were recorded for this clonotype. The chain is built from TRBV12-3 or TRBV12-4 and TRBJ1-4; D gene uncertain. There are 12 residues in the CDR3. Trimming shortened V by 7 bases and J by 2 bases, and 5 bases separated the two germline ends. The CDR3 coding sequence is TGTGCCAGCAAAGGGACTAATGAAAAACTGTTTTTT. Protein sequence: CASKGTNEKLFF.

This clonotype was seen ten or more times. The V gene is TRBV6-5, the J gene TRBJ2-5; no firm D call. V lost 2 bases, J lost 3 bases, and 10 bases lay in between. This CDR3 spans 14 amino acids. Germline V CDR1 and CDR2: MNHEY, SVGAGI. For the CDR3, the DNA is TGTGCCAGCAGTTACATCGGTACCAAAGAGACCCAGTACTTC. Protein product: CASSYIGTKETQYF.

This clonotype was counted only a few times. V is TRBV20-1 and J is TRBJ2-7; 13 bases are shared with TRBD2. The CDR3 is 16 amino acids. Germline-derived CDR1 and CDR2 are DFQATT and SNEGSKA (reference sequence). Trimming removed 4 bases from V and 4 bases from J; junction bases left unmatched: 10. The DNA of the CDR3 is TGCAGTGCTATGACTAGCGGGAGGCCCGCGGGATACGAGCAGTACTTC. It encodes CSAMTSGRPAGYEQYF.

V is TRBV7-9 and J is TRBJ2-7; the D gene could be TRBD1 or TRBD2 (5 bases each). The CDR3 runs to 16 residues. The V and J ends lost 8 bases and 3 bases respectively, with 23 bases between them. Germline CDR1 is SEHNR and CDR2 is FQNEAQ (reference sequence). The CDR3 protein is CASSTRGSTPFYEQYF. The CDR3 bases are TGTGCCAGCTCTACGAGGGGATCAACGCCATTCTACGAGCAGTACTTC.

This clonotype was detected a few times. The chain links TRBV7-8 to TRBJ1-1; unclear D gene. Germline assignment: CDR1 SGHVS and CDR2 FQNEAQ. V was trimmed by 5 bases and J by 5 bases, leaving 9 bases between them. The CDR3 runs 12 residues. CDR3 DNA: TGTGCCAGCAGCGAAGGGTTGACTGAAGCTTTCTTT. Protein: CASSEGLTEAFF.

This clonotype was observed at least ten times. The chain couples TRBV6-1 to TRBJ1-5; no reliable D call. The V gene's germline CDR1 is MNHNS and CDR2 SASEGT. V lost 6 bases and J lost 5, with 8 bases in between. The CDR3 has 12 residues. CDR3 coding DNA: TGTGCCAGCAGGAACCCCCATCAGCCCCAGCATTTT. It codes for CASRNPHQPQHF.

This clonotype was seen at least ten times. The chain carries TRBV28 and TRBJ1-2, with 9 bases identical to TRBD1. The CDR3 is 15 residues long. Looked up from germline, CDR1 is MDHEN and CDR2 is SYDVKM. Losses at the gene ends were 5 bases for V and 4 bases for J; bases not matched to a gene: 8. The CDR3 DNA follows: TGTGCCAGCAGTGTAACCTTGACAGGGGGCTATGGCTACACCTTC. Its protein product is CASSVTLTGGYGYTF.

The rearrangement uses TRBV12-3 or TRBV12-4 and TRBJ1-5; a possible D gene is TRBD1 (6 bases). Trimming cost V 5 bases and J 3 bases, with 14 bases left between them. The CDR3 runs to 15 residues. The CDR3 is CASSPVDSLNQPQHF. The CDR3 DNA is TGTGCCAGCAGTCCCGTGGACAGTCTCAATCAGCCCCAGCATTTT.

Ten or more counts support this clonotype. This chain uses TRBV2 with TRBJ1-5; D not certain. The CDR3 covers 13 residues. V lost 6 bases and J 6 bases, leaving 12 bases between the germline ends. Germline values: CDR1 SNHLY, CDR2 FYNNEI. The CDR3 sequence: CASRDSWGQPQHF. The CDR3 nucleotides are TGTGCCAGCAGGGACTCTTGGGGTCAGCCCCAGCATTTT.

The V call is TRBV5-1, the J call TRBJ1-2; no clear D. CDR3 length equals 15 residues. The V and J ends lost 5 bases and 3 bases respectively, with 17 bases between them. From germline, CDR1 is SGHRS and CDR2 YFSETQ. The CDR3 spells CASRPLPGGDYGYTF. CDR3 DNA sequence: TGCGCCAGCAGACCCCTCCCGGGAGGCGACTATGGCTACACCTTC.

In regard to this clonotype: The junction and the germline gene differ at one end; a read error may be behind it. For the CDR3, the DNA is TGTGCCAGCAGAAGGTCATCAATAACTGAAGCTCTCTTT. It encodes CASRRSSITEALF. The chain combines TRBV6-1 with TRBJ1-1; D is uncertain. There are 13 residues in the CDR3. Germline V gene lookup returns CDR1 MNHNS and CDR2 SASEGT.

As DNA, the CDR3 is TGCGCCAGCAGCCAAGATCTTAACTACGAGCAGTACTTC. Amino acid sequence: CASSQDLNYEQYF. This chain uses TRBV4-3 with TRBJ2-7; D gene uncertain. The CDR3 sequence is 13 residues long. Trimming stripped 0 bases from V and 3 bases from J, with 6 bases between. CDR1 is LGHNA and CDR2 is YSLEER in the germline V gene.

This clonotype has ten or more counts. The V call is TRBV10-3, the J call TRBJ2-7, with D possibly TRBD1 on 5 matching bases. V was cut by 6 bases and J by 4 bases, with 13 bases left in between. Germline values: CDR1 ENHRY, CDR2 SYGVKD. The CDR3 is 13 amino acids. CDR3 region: CAISEGNRYEQYF. CDR3 DNA: TGTGCCATCAGCGAAGGGAACAGGTACGAGCAGTACTTC.

There are a few counts of this clonotype. V is TRBV5-1 and J is TRBJ2-5; 8 positions agree with TRBD1. J lost 12 bases, V lost 0 bases, and 4 bases had no gene match. From germline, CDR1 is SGHRS and CDR2 YFSETQ. This CDR3 spans 12 amino acids. This CDR3 is CASSLAGGEEYF. DNA of the CDR3: TGCGCCAGCAGCTTGGCAGGGGGCGAGGAGTACTTC.

This clonotype was seen only a few times. This chain joins TRBV5-6 and TRBJ1-2, with a weak D call TRBD1 (5 bases). With 0 bases removed from V and 4 bases from J, the gap between germline ends came to 13 bases. Germline lookup yields CDR1 SGHDT and CDR2 YYEEEE. The CDR3 consists of 15 residues. The CDR3 here is CASSLGDGYSYGYTF. The CDR3 DNA reads TGTGCCAGCAGCTTGGGGGACGGATACAGCTATGGCTACACCTTC. Combining the CDR3 with reference TRBV5-6 and TRBJ1-2 gives the whole variable domain DAGVTQSPTHLIKTRGQQVTLRCSPKSGHDTVSWYQQALGQGPQFIFQYYEEEERQRGNFPDRFSGHQFPNYSSELNVNALLLGDSALYLCASSLGDGYSYGYTFGSGTRLTVV.

The chain carries TRBV7-2 and TRBJ2-2, with a possible D match to TRBD1 (6 bases). The V gene lost 5 bases and the J gene lost 6 bases, with 19 bases spanning the gap. Germline V lookup: CDR1 SGHTA, CDR2 FQGNSA. The CDR3 sequence is 16 residues long. The CDR3 spells CASSPLGQIGAGELFF. The CDR3 DNA is TGTGCCAGCAGCCCACTAGGACAGATCGGTGCCGGGGAGCTGTTTTTT.

This clonotype occurred many times. The gene calls are TRBV15 and TRBJ2-5; 7 bases agree with TRBD2. The V segment lost 1 base and the J segment 3 bases; nucleotides outside the gene matches: 8. The CDR3 totals 16 residues. Germline CDR1 is LNHNV and CDR2 is YYDKDF (reference sequence). CDR3 DNA: TGTGCCACCAGCAGAGCGGCGCGGGGGAGTGAAGAGACCCAGTACTTC. Its protein is CATSRAARGSEETQYF.

The genes are TRBV7-3 and TRBJ1-1; D call uncertain. The V end was cut by 3 bases, the J end by 2 bases, with 16 bases between. The germline V gene has CDR1 SGHTA and CDR2 FQGTGA. This CDR3 contains 16 residues. The CDR3 bases are TGTGCCAGCAGCTTCATCCGAGAGAGAGTCAACACTGAAGCTTTCTTT. Translated, it gives CASSFIRERVNTEAFF.

This clonotype came up a few times. The V call is TRBV9, the J call TRBJ2-2; D possibly matches TRBD1 or TRBD2 (5 bases each). Germline CDR1 SGDLS, CDR2 YYNGEE. The CDR3 totals 15 residues. The germline V and J ends were trimmed by 0 bases and 4 bases, with 10 bases remaining between them. The CDR3 protein is CASSVEGTITGELFF. CDR3 nucleotide sequence: TGTGCCAGCAGCGTAGAGGGGACCATCACCGGGGAGCTGTTTTTT.

This chain uses TRBV28 with TRBJ1-5, with 11 bases aligning to TRBD1. Germline CDR1 MDHEN, CDR2 SYDVKM. Losses at the gene ends were 4 bases for V and 6 bases for J; bases not matched to a gene: 8. This CDR3 is built from 16 residues. CDR3 coding DNA: TGTGCCAGCAGTTCGCCGGGACAGGGGGTGGCTCAGCCCCAGCATTTT. It encodes CASSSPGQGVAQPQHF.

This rearrangement joins TRBV28 to TRBJ2-7; TRBD1 or TRBD2 may be the D gene (5 bases each). CDR1 is MDHEN, CDR2 SYDVKM, per germline. Deletions cut 6 bases from V and 3 bases from J, with 18 bases between. This CDR3 has 15 residues. CDR3 nucleotide sequence: TGTGCCAGCAGCGCCCGGGGCAGGAAAGACTACGAGCAGTACTTC. Amino acid sequence: CASSARGRKDYEQYF. Full variable domain (outside the CDR3, taken from reference TRBV28 and TRBJ2-7): DVKVTQSSRYLVKRTGEKVFLECVQDMDHENMFWYRQDPGLGLRLIYFSYDVKMKEKGDIPEGYSVSREKKERFSLILESASTNQTSMYLCASSARGRKDYEQYFGPGTRLTVT.

This clonotype was counted at least ten times. J is TRBJ1-1 and V is TRBV2; D unclear. In germline, CDR1 is SNHLY, CDR2 FYNNEI. The CDR3 length is 11 residues. V gave up 4 bases and J gave up 9 bases, with 9 bases separating them. CDR3 protein: CASSVAAKAFF. CDR3 DNA: TGTGCCAGCAGTGTAGCGGCCAAAGCTTTCTTT.

This clonotype was seen repeatedly, ten times or more. The V and J genes are TRBV20-1 and TRBJ2-7, with 9 bases matching TRBD2. Germline lookup yields CDR1 DFQATT and CDR2 SNEGSKA (reference sequence). The CDR3 length is 14 residues. The CDR3 nucleotides read TGCAGCGCCCTGAGCGGGGGGCCAACCTACGAGCAGTACTTC. This codes for CSALSGGPTYEQYF.

This clonotype was seen repeatedly, ten times or more. The gene calls are TRBV15 and TRBJ2-2, with TRBD1 as a possible D gene (6 bases). Germline V CDR1 and CDR2: LNHNV, YYDKDF (reference sequence). This CDR3 contains 16 residues. V was shortened by 0 bases and J by 1 base, with 9 bases between the two germline ends. For the CDR3, the DNA is TGTGCCACCAGCAGAGATCGCAGGGGGAACACCGGGGAGCTGTTTTTT. Its protein product is CATSRDRRGNTGELFF.

This clonotype came up a few times. The chain carries TRBV29-1 and TRBJ1-1, with D possibly matching TRBD1 (5 bases). Trimming took off 5 bases at V and 2 bases at J, with 12 bases between the two ends. This CDR3 spans 13 amino acids. The V gene's germline CDR1 is SQVTM and CDR2 ANQGSEA. In DNA, the CDR3 is TGCAGCGTTTCACAGGTAATAAACACTGAAGCTTTCTTT. Translating it yields CSVSQVINTEAFF.

This clonotype has at least ten counts. This chain joins TRBV7-2 and TRBJ2-5, with TRBD2 identical over 9 bases. There are 14 residues in the CDR3. CDR1 and CDR2 (germline): SGHTA, FQGNSA. The V gene end was trimmed by 5 bases and the J gene end by 4 bases; junction bases not matched to a gene: 5. In DNA, the CDR3 is TGTGCCAGCAGCGACGCGGGAGGGAGAGAGACCCAGTACTTC. It codes for CASSDAGGRETQYF.